This T cell receptor beta chain originates from a study of post-analysis software for immune sequencing data. As for the study in general: Multiple sclerosis in the patients followed relapsing-remitting, secondary progressive and progressive-relapsing courses. Study-level points and caveats: Patients with multiple sclerosis recorded significantly lower normalized Chao1 diversity than controls, the study found. TRBV5-6, TRBV5-1 and TRBV20-1 belonged to a set of five TRBV segments that were more frequent in patients than controls.

For this clonotype: What it binds is not known.

Trimming took off 7 bases at V and 8 bases at J, with 19 bases between the two ends. Germline-derived CDR1 and CDR2 are KGHDR and SFDVKD. CDR3 size: 14 residues. Unique molecular identifiers were carried by the TCR beta cDNA libraries. From roughly 1 to 10 million T cells, 400,000 to 550,000 cDNA molecules were obtained. Using its own MiXCR run on the PCR reads, TCRdb lists one record per CDR3 protein. The sample shows 450,000 or so distinct CDR3 sequences, around 40% of them seen only once. The specimen was blood. V and J are TRBV24-1 and TRBJ1-2; D gene uncertain. The TCR originated in a girl aged 5 to 17 with multiple sclerosis. CDR3 nucleotide sequence: TGTGCCACCAGCACAAATATGGCGACCAGCGGCTACACCTTC. It encodes CATSTNMATSGYTF.